The 13 T cell receptor beta chains below were found in one sample sequenced in a study of T cell responses to AZD1222 COVID-19 vaccine. TCRdb's table, derived via immunoSEQ multiplex PCR, lists solely in-frame clones and lacks some. The sample lists over 130,000 clones; roughly 92% were seen once. This material consisted of peripheral blood, taken 28 days after the second AZD1222 dose. Source of these receptors: an adult who received the AZD1222 COVID-19 vaccine.

The J gene is TRBJ2-1, the V gene TRBV11-2; D is perhaps TRBD1 or TRBD2 (5 bases each). Germline CDR1 reads SGHAT; CDR2 reads FQNNGV. The CDR3 is made up of 13 amino acids. Trimming cost V 5 bases and J 12 bases, with 17 bases left between them. For the CDR3, the DNA is TGTGCCAGCAGCCCGAGGGGTGCTCCCAGGCAGTTCTTC. This codes for CASSPRGAPRQFF.

Only one count was recorded for this clone. The chain uses TRBV18 and TRBJ1-2, with 10 bases identical to TRBD1. With 6 bases clipped from V and 6 bases from J, the junction kept 7 bases outside the gene matches. The CDR3 totals 14 residues. Germline CDR1 and CDR2: KGHSH and LQKENI. The CDR3 nucleotides are TGTGCCAGCTCCCTCCGGGACAGGGGAGATGGCTACACCTTC. It encodes CASSLRDRGDGYTF. Full variable domain (remainder filled in from reference TRBV18 and TRBJ1-2): NAGVMQNPRHLVRRRGQEARLRCSPMKGHSHVYWYRQLPEEGLKFMVYLQKENIIDESGMPKERFSAEFPKEGPSILRIQQVVRGDSAAYFCASSLRDRGDGYTFGSGTRLTVV.

The chain carries TRBV9 and TRBJ2-2; a weak D match, TRBD1 (7 bases). This CDR3 region has 16 residues. Trimming cost V 4 bases and J 5 bases, with 18 bases left between them. Looked up from germline, CDR1 is SGDLS and CDR2 is YYNGEE. This CDR3 is CASSTNPQGGTGELFF. In DNA form, the CDR3 reads TGTGCCAGCAGCACTAACCCCCAGGGGGGTACCGGGGAGCTGTTTTTT.

The chain has TRBV12-3 or TRBV12-4 and TRBJ2-7; D not resolved. With 2 bases removed from V and 6 bases from J, the gap between germline ends came to 5 bases. The CDR3 runs 11 residues. CDR3 loop: CASSLIGEQYF. For the CDR3, the DNA is TGTGCCAGCAGTTTAATAGGCGAGCAGTACTTC.

DNA for the CDR3: TGTGCCAGCAGACCCGGGACTAGCGGGCCCTACGAGCAGTACTTC. It codes for CASRPGTSGPYEQYF. This rearrangement joins TRBV14 to TRBJ2-7; the match to TRBD2 covers 12 bases. Germline V CDR1 and CDR2: SGHDN, FVKESK. Trimming took 6 bases from V and 2 from J; bases not matched to a gene: 5. The CDR3 runs to 15 residues.

The sample holds one count of this clone. This sequence joins TRBV7-2 and TRBJ1-5; TRBD1 agrees at 7 bases. Trimming at V came to 5 bases and at J to 4 bases, leaving 8 bases not matched to a gene. The CDR3 length is 15 residues. In germline, CDR1 is SGHTA, CDR2 FQGNSA. The CDR3 loop is CASSITGTANQPQHF. The CDR3 bases are TGTGCCAGCAGCATAACCGGGACAGCGAATCAGCCCCAGCATTTT.

This clone was picked up one time. This chain uses TRBV18 with TRBJ1-2, with a tentative D call TRBD1 (5 bases). CDR1 is KGHSH and CDR2 is LQKENI in the germline V gene. The CDR3 covers 14 residues. V was clipped by 0 bases and J by 8 bases, with 13 bases between them. CDR3 sequence reads: CASSPPTALFGYTF. CDR3 nucleotides: TGTGCCAGCTCACCACCGACAGCACTATTCGGCTACACCTTC. The whole variable domain, filled in from reference TRBV18 and TRBJ1-2, reads NAGVMQNPRHLVRRRGQEARLRCSPMKGHSHVYWYRQLPEEGLKFMVYLQKENIIDESGMPKERFSAEFPKEGPSILRIQQVVRGDSAAYFCASSPPTALFGYTFGSGTRLTVV.

The chain is built from TRBV27 and TRBJ1-3; 7 bases fit TRBD1. With V trimmed by 4 bases and J by 4 bases, 7 bases remained unmatched. Germline CDR1 MNHEY, CDR2 SMNVEV (reference sequence). The CDR3 extends over 15 amino acids. The CDR3 sequence is CASSSATGKGNTIYF. CDR3 in DNA: TGTGCCAGCAGTTCAGCGACAGGGAAGGGAAACACCATATATTTT.

This rearrangement joins TRBV11-2 to TRBJ1-2; D may be TRBD1 (5 bases). V was shortened by 5 bases and J by 3 bases, with 19 bases between the two germline ends. The CDR3 totals 16 residues. Germline lookup yields CDR1 SGHAT and CDR2 FQNNGV. This chain's CDR3 is CASSTPGLVRDYGYTF. CDR3 in DNA: TGTGCCAGCAGCACCCCAGGGCTAGTTAGGGACTATGGCTACACCTTC.

This clone was detected once. V is TRBV5-4 and J is TRBJ1-2; 9 bases map to TRBD1. Germline V CDR1 and CDR2: SGHNT, YYREEE (reference sequence). V shed 1 base and J 7 bases; nucleotides not matched to a gene: 5. This CDR3 comprises 14 residues. The CDR3 sequence: CASSLYGTGFGYTF. In DNA form, the CDR3 reads TGTGCCAGCAGCTTGTATGGGACAGGGTTTGGCTACACCTTC.

This chain links TRBV11-2 with TRBJ1-2; tentatively, D is TRBD1 (5 bases). The CDR3 extends over 14 amino acids. Germline V gene sequence: CDR1 SGHAT, CDR2 FQNNGV. The CDR3 loop reads CATALVQGNYGYTF. CDR3 bases: TGTGCTACAGCTTTGGTCCAGGGCAACTATGGCTACACCTTC.

The gene calls are TRBV4-1 and TRBJ2-7; D is possibly TRBD1 (6 bases). The CDR3 consists of 18 residues. Trimming shortened V by 0 bases and J by 3 bases, and 21 bases separated the two germline ends. CDR1 MGHRA and CDR2 YSYEKL come from the germline V gene. The CDR3 coding sequence is TGCGCCAGCAGCCAAGATTCGGCAGGTGTAGGGGGAAGCTACGAGCAGTACTTC. This gives the protein CASSQDSAGVGGSYEQYF.

The chain uses TRBV27 and TRBJ1-6; the D is unclear. The V and J ends lost 2 bases and 2 bases respectively, with 7 bases between them. The CDR3 is 15 residues long. Germline V CDR1 and CDR2: MNHEY, SMNVEV (reference sequence). CDR3 in DNA: TGTGCCAGCAGTTTAGGACCCACCTATAATTCACCCCTCCACTTT. Translated: CASSLGPTYNSPLHF.